The text below deals with one TCR beta chain. Its antigen is still unknown. Vbeta (60) and Jbeta (13) primers were used in the PCR. Here immunoSEQ multiplex PCR was the method, and the copy in TCRdb shows in-frame clones only, minus some. Among 150,000 to 250,000 clones, around 81% were seen once, and the ten largest hold about 1.9%. With 2 bases removed from V and 8 bases from J, the gap between germline ends came to 11 bases. This CDR3 comprises 13 residues. Germline CDR1 and CDR2: SNHLY and FYNNEI. Donors in the study were healthy people who gave bone marrow. These data originate in a study of cytomegalovirus exposure and HLA in healthy donors. Study-level results: Most TCRs appeared rarely, but some public TCRs recurred in many donors.

This sequence originates from a man in his thirties or forties in good health and CMV-seronegative. Sequencing was done on a sample of PBMCs. The chain couples TRBV2 to TRBJ2-3, with unresolved D. The CDR3 region is CASSEYLEATQYF. CDR3 DNA sequence: TGTGCCAGCAGTGAATATCTCGAGGCTACGCAGTATTTT.